Listed below are T cell receptor beta chains from one sample, sequenced in a study of technical replicates of blood from four donors. This table comes from immunoSEQ multiplex PCR, and its TCRdb copy is limited to in-frame clones, with some not included. The sample holds tens of thousands of clones; roughly 92% are singletons and the top ten take approximately 4.3%. The specimen sequenced was PBMCs. The receptor source for this set is a human donor in good health. Some clones in this sample may be carry-over from other donors' samples. The CDR3 runs from the conserved cysteine through the conserved F or W. A D gene is named only where the DNA matches it firmly. The listing skips clone size in some rows; elsewhere it reads once, few, many or a size class.

D gene	V gene	J gene	clone size	CDR3 DNA	CDR3 protein
TRBD1	TRBV7-8	TRBJ1-4	once	TGTGCCAGCAGCCCAGGACAGGGGGCGACTACGAGAAGTAATGAAAAACTGTTTTTT	CASSPGQGATTRSNEKLFF
.	TRBV11-2	TRBJ1-2	.	TGTGCCAGCAGCTTAGACCGGACTCAGTATGGCTACACCTTC	CASSLDRTQYGYTF
TRBD1	TRBV4-1	TRBJ2-5	.	TGCGCCAGCAGCCAAGGACAGGGAGTGGAGACCCAGTACTTC	CASSQGQGVETQYF
.	TRBV30	TRBJ1-1	.	TGTGCCTTTACCTCTCTAGGGGCGGCAAGTGCTGAAGCTTTCTTT	CAFTSLGAASAEAFF
TRBD2	TRBV7-6	TRBJ2-1	.	TGTGCCAGCAGCTTAGGGACTAGCGGGAGGAATGAGCAGTTCTTC	CASSLGTSGRNEQFF
.	TRBV6-5	TRBJ1-6	.	TGTGCCAGCGGCGCAGGGAATGTGGGTAATTCACCCCTCCACTTT	CASGAGNVGNSPLHF
TRBD1	TRBV5-1	TRBJ1-1	.	TGCGCCAGCAGAAATGACAGGGTGCGGGACGCTGAAGCTTTCTTT	CASRNDRVRDAEAFF
.	TRBV5-4	TRBJ2-2	.	TGTGCCAGCAGGAAGGGAGAAAACACCGGGGAGCTGTTTTTT	CASRKGENTGELFF
TRBD2	TRBV2	TRBJ2-7	.	TGTGCCAGCAGTGGTGCTAGCGGGGGTTCGGAATACGAGCAGTACTTC	CASSGASGGSEYEQYF
.	TRBV11-1	TRBJ2-1	.	TGTGCCAGCAGGGGCAGGTCCAGGGTGGATGAGCAGTTCTTC	CASRGRSRVDEQFF
.	TRBV12-5	TRBJ1-1	.	TGTGCTAGTGGTTTGGAGAGACGAGGCACTGAAGCTTTCTTT	CASGLERRGTEAFF
.	TRBV29-1	TRBJ2-3	.	TGCAGCGAGAGCGGGTATAGCACAGATACGCAGTATTTT	CSESGYSTDTQYF
.	TRBV29-1	TRBJ1-1	few	TGCAGCGTTGAAGAAGTGCGGCTCGGGAACACTGAAGCTTTCTTT	CSVEEVRLGNTEAFF
.	TRBV4-2	TRBJ2-3	.	TGTGCCAGCAGCCTAGTCACCGGGGAAAGCACAGATACGCAGTATTTT	CASSLVTGESTDTQYF
.	TRBV6-5	TRBJ2-1	once	TGTGCCAGCAGTACGCCCGGGGGATCATACAATGAGCAGTTCTTC	CASSTPGGSYNEQFF
.	TRBV5-1	TRBJ1-3	.	TGCGCCAGCAGCCCGACCCGGGAGGCGGGAAACACCATATATTTT	CASSPTREAGNTIYF
TRBD1	TRBV11-3	TRBJ1-1	.	TGTGCCAGCAGTCCCCACAGGGGAACTGAAGCTTTCTTT	CASSPHRGTEAFF
.	TRBV6-6	TRBJ1-3	.	TGTGCCAGCGGTCAGAACTCTGGAAACACCATATATTTT	CASGQNSGNTIYF
.	TRBV4-3	TRBJ2-2	.	TGCGCCAGCAGCCAAGCGGGAGATAGCAGGAACACCGGGGAGCTGTTTTTT	CASSQAGDSRNTGELFF
.	TRBV12-2	TRBJ2-2	.	TGTGCAAGTCGCTTACCCCGTGGGGGGTCGGGCACCGGGGAGCTGTTTTTT	CASRLPRGGSGTGELFF
TRBD1	TRBV10-3	TRBJ2-7	.	TGTGCCACCACCCCCCCGGGACAGGGGGTGGTGCAGTACTTC	CATTPPGQGVVQYF
TRBD1	TRBV5-1	TRBJ2-7	.	TGCGCCAGCAGCTTGGGCATAAGGACAGGGGATCGCTACGAGCAGTACTTC	CASSLGIRTGDRYEQYF
.	TRBV10-3	TRBJ1-6	.	TGTGCCATCAGTCTAGATACCTATAATTCACCCCTCCACTTT	CAISLDTYNSPLHF
.	TRBV11-2	TRBJ2-7	once	TGTGCCAGCAGTTCTTGGGGCGGGGTTGCGGGCGAGCAGTACTTC	CASSSWGGVAGEQYF
TRBD2	TRBV4-2	TRBJ2-3	.	TGTGCCAGCAGCCAAGAGCTAGGACTAGCGGGGTACACAGATACGCAGTATTTT	CASSQELGLAGYTDTQYF
TRBD1	TRBV7-9	TRBJ2-2	few	TGTGCCAGCAGCTCCCGGGACAGGTTGACCGGGGAGCTGTTTTTT	CASSSRDRLTGELFF
TRBD2	TRBV5-1	TRBJ2-3	.	TGCGCCAGCAGCTTGGGGCGGGCGGGGGGACGCACAGATACGCAGTATTTT	CASSLGRAGGRTDTQYF
.	TRBV28	TRBJ1-5	.	TGTGCCAGCAGTACTAGTACCAATCAGCCCCAGCATTTT	CASSTSTNQPQHF
.	TRBV7-8	TRBJ2-1	.	TGTGCCAGCAGGGAGGGTTCCTACAATGAGCAGTTCTTC	CASREGSYNEQFF
.	TRBV2	TRBJ1-1	.	TGTGCCAGCACCGAGCAATTGAACACTGAAGCTTTCTTT	CASTEQLNTEAFF
TRBD2	TRBV7-2	TRBJ2-2	.	TGTGCCAGCAGCTTCCCTAGCGGGGGCCGGAACACCGGGGAGCTGTTTTTT	CASSFPSGGRNTGELFF
.	TRBV5-1	TRBJ2-1	.	TGCGCCAGCAGCTTGGTCGCGGCGGGGTTAAACTCCTACAATGAGCAGTTCTTC	CASSLVAAGLNSYNEQFF
.	TRBV7-2	TRBJ2-7	.	TGTGCCAGCAGCCCCGGGAACTACGAGCAGTACTTC	CASSPGNYEQYF
.	TRBV30	TRBJ2-5	.	TGTGCCTGGAGTCCAGCTAGCCAAGAGACCCAGTACTTC	CAWSPASQETQYF
TRBD1	TRBV20-1	TRBJ2-5	.	TGCAGTGCTGACAGGGAAGAGACCCAGTACTTC	CSADREETQYF
.	TRBV4-2	TRBJ1-2	once	TGTGCCAGCAGCCAAGATCGCAGGTTCGGCAACACCTTC	CASSQDRRFGNTF
.	TRBV6-5	TRBJ1-2	.	TGTGCCAGCAAAACAGGGTCGGGTGGCTACACCTTC	CASKTGSGGYTF
TRBD1	TRBV6-5	TRBJ1-4	.	TGTGCCAGCAGTTCCGGAGACAGGGGGCAAAAACTGTTTTTT	CASSSGDRGQKLFF
TRBD1	TRBV6-1	TRBJ1-1	.	TGTGCCAGCCTCCTGACAGGGGTGAGTGGAGAAGCTTTCTTT	CASLLTGVSGEAFF
.	TRBV18	TRBJ2-2	.	TGTGCCAGCTCCCCTATGCCGGGAGCGAACACCGGGGAGCTGTTTTTT	CASSPMPGANTGELFF
TRBD2	TRBV5-1	TRBJ2-2	.	TGCGCCAGCAGCTTGGGTGCACTAGCGGACACCGGGGAGCTGTTTTTT	CASSLGALADTGELFF
.	TRBV9	TRBJ2-7	.	TGTGCCAGCAGCGCACGCACTAGCACCGAGCAGTACTTC	CASSARTSTEQYF
.	TRBV7-6	TRBJ1-4	.	TGTGCCAGCAGCTTAGGGCAGGGTGCAACTAATGAAAAACTGTTTTTT	CASSLGQGATNEKLFF
TRBD2	TRBV5-4	TRBJ2-2	.	TGTGCCAGCAGCTTAAGGAGCGGGGGTGGCACCGGGGAGCTGTTTTTT	CASSLRSGGGTGELFF
TRBD2	TRBV5-1	TRBJ2-3	.	TGCGCCAGCAGCTTGGAAAGCGGGGGGGCGTATACGCAGTATTTT	CASSLESGGAYTQYF
.	TRBV4-3	TRBJ1-1	.	TGCGCCAGCAGCCAAGTCGTCCTCAGGGGTGAAGCTTTCTTT	CASSQVVLRGEAFF
.	TRBV23-1	TRBJ1-1	.	TGCGCCAGCAGAACAGGGAAGGTTGACACTGAAGCTTTCTTT	CASRTGKVDTEAFF